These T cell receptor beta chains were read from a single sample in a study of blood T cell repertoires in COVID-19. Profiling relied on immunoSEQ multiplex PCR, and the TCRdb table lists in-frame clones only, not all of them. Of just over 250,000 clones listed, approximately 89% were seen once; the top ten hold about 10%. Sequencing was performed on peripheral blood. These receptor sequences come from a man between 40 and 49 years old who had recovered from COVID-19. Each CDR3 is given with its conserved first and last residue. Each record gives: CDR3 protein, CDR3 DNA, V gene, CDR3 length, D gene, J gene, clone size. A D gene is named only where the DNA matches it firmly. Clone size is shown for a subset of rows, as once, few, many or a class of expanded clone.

CASSLDRRGRDTQYF,TGTGCCAGCAGCTTAGATCGGCGGGGGCGTGATACGCAGTATTTT,TRBV7-2,15,.,TRBJ2-3,.
CASSPRVPTGSNTEAFF,TGTGCCAGCAGCCCTAGGGTCCCGACAGGATCGAACACTGAAGCTTTCTTT,TRBV27,17,.,TRBJ1-1,.
CASSESAGRSYEQYF,TGCGCCAGCAGTGAGTCTGCGGGGAGGTCCTACGAGCAGTACTTC,TRBV10-2,15,.,TRBJ2-7,.
CASRTGSSEQYF,TGTGCCAGCAGGACTGGCAGCAGCGAGCAGTACTTC,TRBV6-5,12,.,TRBJ2-7,once
CASSLWAMRGTGGFNEQFF,TGTGCCAGCAGCTTATGGGCAATGCGGGGGACAGGGGGCTTCAATGAGCAGTTCTTC,TRBV7-2,19,TRBD1,TRBJ2-1,.
CASSPSLGGHYEQYF,TGTGCCAGCTCACCGTCACTGGGGGGGCACTACGAGCAGTACTTC,TRBV18,15,.,TRBJ2-7,.
CAISGGYNEKLFF,TGTGCCATCAGTGGAGGGTATAATGAAAAACTGTTTTTT,TRBV10-3,13,.,TRBJ1-4,.
CASRKTSGGYNEQFF,TGTGCCAGCAGGAAGACTAGCGGGGGCTACAATGAGCAGTTCTTC,TRBV6-5,15,TRBD2,TRBJ2-1,.
CASSYSGGGATDTQYF,TGTGCCAGCAGTTACTCGGGCGGGGGCGCCACAGATACGCAGTATTTT,TRBV6-5,16,.,TRBJ2-3,.
CASSTGTSLDEQFF,TGTGCCAGTAGTACCGGGACTAGTCTGGATGAGCAGTTCTTC,TRBV19,14,TRBD2,TRBJ2-1,.
CASSQGGGLGSHEQYF,TGCGCCAGCAGCCAAGGAGGTGGACTGGGGTCCCACGAGCAGTACTTC,TRBV4-1,16,.,TRBJ2-7,.
CASQGQTHSNQPQHF,TGTGCCAGCCAGGGACAGACACATAGCAATCAGCCCCAGCATTTT,TRBV19,15,TRBD1,TRBJ1-5,few
CASRGRQGNGYTF,TGTGCCAGCAGGGGGAGACAGGGGAATGGCTACACCTTC,TRBV6-5,13,TRBD1,TRBJ1-2,.
CASSQEGGVLSGANVLTF,TGTGCCAGCAGCCAAGAGGGCGGGGTGCTCTCTGGGGCCAACGTCCTGACTTTC,TRBV3-1/TRBV3-2,18,.,TRBJ2-6,.
CASQVGGDEKLFF,TGTGCCAGCCAGGTTGGGGGGGACGAAAAACTGTTTTTT,TRBV27,13,.,TRBJ1-4,.
CASSPAGRGRGANVLTF,TGTGCCAGCAGCCCGGCGGGGCGGGGGCGCGGGGCCAACGTCCTGACTTTC,TRBV5-4,17,.,TRBJ2-6,.
CASSYSSKSSEQYF,TGTGCCAGCAGTTACTCATCTAAGAGTAGCGAGCAGTACTTC,TRBV6-2/TRBV6-3,14,.,TRBJ2-7,.
CASSRIFGQGNQPQHF,TGTGCCAGCAGCCGTATTTTTGGACAGGGTAATCAGCCCCAGCATTTT,TRBV7-2,16,TRBD1,TRBJ1-5,.
CASSEGLAGTDTQYF,TGTGCCAGCAGTGAAGGTCTAGCGGGGACAGATACGCAGTATTTT,TRBV2,15,TRBD2,TRBJ2-3,.
CSVGGGVDYEQYF,TGCAGCGTTGGGGGAGGGGTCGACTACGAGCAGTACTTC,TRBV29-1,13,TRBD2,TRBJ2-7,.
CASSPRTASGAYEQYF,TGCGCCAGCAGCCCACGGACAGCTAGCGGAGCTTACGAGCAGTACTTC,TRBV5-1,16,.,TRBJ2-7,once
CASERGGVLGEAFF,TGTGCCAGCGAGAGGGGGGGGGTGTTGGGTGAAGCTTTCTTT,TRBV6-6,14,.,TRBJ1-1,.
CASSYLGQGRLYGYTF,TGTGCCAGCAGTTACCTTGGTCAAGGCAGACTCTATGGCTACACCTTC,TRBV6-2/TRBV6-3,16,.,TRBJ1-2,.
CASSYNEDSDQQETQYF,TGTGCCAGCAGTTACAATGAGGACAGCGACCAACAAGAGACCCAGTACTTC,TRBV6-2/TRBV6-3,17,.,TRBJ2-5,.
CASSLGQGSPLHF,TGTGCCAGCAGCCTTGGACAGGGCTCACCCCTCCACTTT,TRBV14,13,TRBD1,TRBJ1-6,.
CASSPRDRGQETQYF,TGTGCCAGCAGCCCCCGGGACAGGGGGCAAGAGACCCAGTACTTC,TRBV9,15,TRBD1,TRBJ2-5,.
CASSLLAGPYEQYF,TGCGCCAGCAGCTTACTAGCGGGCCCCTACGAGCAGTACTTC,TRBV5-1,14,TRBD2,TRBJ2-7,.
CASSLTGNQPQHF,TGTGCCAGCAGCTTGACGGGAAATCAGCCCCAGCATTTT,TRBV5-5,13,.,TRBJ1-5,once
CASSQRDRLYEQYF,TGTGCCAGCAGCCAGAGGGACAGATTATACGAGCAGTACTTC,TRBV14,14,TRBD1,TRBJ2-7,.
CASRSGTGIAGELFF,TGTGCCAGCAGGTCCGGGACAGGAATAGCCGGGGAGCTGTTTTTT,TRBV6-5,15,TRBD1,TRBJ2-2,few
CASSFRGNTEAFF,TGTGCCAGCAGCTTCCGAGGAAACACTGAAGCTTTCTTT,TRBV7-8,13,.,TRBJ1-1,.
CSVKPIHYNEQFF,TGCAGCGTTAAGCCCATCCACTACAATGAGCAGTTCTTC,TRBV29-1,13,.,TRBJ2-1,few
CASSLGRGETQYF,TGTGCCAGCAGCCTAGGGAGGGGGGAGACCCAGTACTTC,TRBV3-1/TRBV3-2,13,.,TRBJ2-5,once
CASSLGGGGTGSGYGYTF,TGTGCCAGCAGCTTAGGAGGAGGAGGGACAGGGTCGGGCTATGGCTACACCTTC,TRBV7-6,18,TRBD1,TRBJ1-2,.
CSVETGYGYTF,TGCAGCGTTGAAACCGGCTATGGCTACACCTTC,TRBV29-1,11,.,TRBJ1-2,.
CASSGLGDFLNEQYF,TGTGCCAGCAGTGGGTTGGGGGACTTTCTTAACGAGCAGTACTTC,TRBV2,15,.,TRBJ2-7,.
CATSDSGTLFPTGELFF,TGTGCCACCAGTGACTCCGGGACACTCTTCCCCACCGGGGAGCTGTTTTTT,TRBV24-1,17,.,TRBJ2-2,.
CASSQDPGTSVYEQYF,TGCGCCAGCAGCCAAGATCCGGGGACTAGCGTCTACGAGCAGTACTTC,TRBV4-3,16,TRBD2,TRBJ2-7,.
CASSIEAGYSNQPQHF,TGTGCCAGTAGTATAGAGGCAGGCTATAGCAATCAGCCCCAGCATTTT,TRBV19,16,.,TRBJ1-5,.
CASSPLGVLTDGYTF,TGCGCCAGCAGCCCCTTAGGGGTCTTAACGGATGGCTACACCTTC,TRBV5-1,15,.,TRBJ1-2,few
CASRTYRAGGRVSSYEQYF,TGTGCCAGCAGAACATATAGAGCGGGGGGGCGGGTAAGCTCCTACGAGCAGTACTTC,TRBV27,19,TRBD2,TRBJ2-7,once
CASRGPSAGFKVNEQFF,TGTGCCAGCAGAGGCCCCTCGGCAGGGTTTAAAGTCAATGAGCAGTTCTTC,TRBV27,17,.,TRBJ2-1,few
CASSLARRGMNTEAFF,TGTGCCAGCAGCTTAGCTCGTCGGGGTATGAACACTGAAGCTTTCTTT,TRBV7-8,16,.,TRBJ1-1,.
CASSYTAGSYNEQFF,TGTGCCAGCAGTTATACGGCGGGCAGCTACAATGAGCAGTTCTTC,TRBV3-1/TRBV3-2,15,.,TRBJ2-1,.